The 27 T cell receptor beta chains below come from one sample, sequenced in a study of beta chain features in type 1 diabetes (dated by TCRdb to about 2018). The library was obtained by the immunoSEQ multiplex PCR assay. The entire isolated RNA was reverse transcribed using the High Capacity cDNA Reverse Transcription Kit, and thus expressed TCRB transcripts were sequenced. TCRdb re-hosts the immuneACCESS table, in-frame sequences only. Its copies lack some clones; in the studies checked, an unresolved V gene accounts for under half of them, and the cause for the rest is not known. For this sample there are roughly 330,000 clones; 9.5% to 12% appear just once. The biggest ten clones account for 0.015% of the sample. The sequenced sample was naive CD4+ T cells from blood. Per the publication, the cell subset or site label means: true naive CD4+ T cells. The receptors originated from a woman aged 25 to 39 in good health.

The V and J genes are TRBV7-9 and TRBJ1-1; D is unclear. CDR1 SEHNR and CDR2 FQNEAQ come from the germline V gene (reference sequence). The ends were cut back, 5 bases at V and 10 bases at J, with 14 bases in the middle. This CDR3 region has 12 residues. The CDR3 is CASSRTPGGAFF. The CDR3 DNA is TGTGCCAGCAGCCGAACACCGGGAGGAGCTTTCTTT.

This clone was detected a few times. The gene calls are TRBV28 and TRBJ1-2; D unclear. V was shortened by 7 bases and J by 8 bases, with 11 bases between the two germline ends. Germline CDR1 MDHEN, CDR2 SYDVKM. This CDR3 comprises 11 residues. This CDR3 is CASTGRRGYTF. In nucleotides, the CDR3 is TGTGCCAGCACAGGCCGCAGAGGCTACACCTTC.

Only a few counts were recorded for this clone. The J gene is TRBJ2-3, the V gene TRBV7-2; 13 bases are a match to TRBD2. CDR1 SGHTA and CDR2 FQGNSA come from the germline V gene. This CDR3 is 16 amino acids long. With 8 bases clipped from V and 5 bases from J, the junction kept 10 bases outside the gene matches. For the CDR3, the DNA is TGTGCCAGCCGACTGACTAGCGGGAGGTCGGAAGATACGCAGTATTTT. It is translated as CASRLTSGRSEDTQYF.

The chain uses TRBV28 and TRBJ1-1; perhaps TRBD1 as D (5 bases). Germline V gene data show CDR1 as MDHEN and CDR2 as SYDVKM. Trimming left V 6 bases short and J 3 bases short, with 14 bases between. This CDR3 has 14 amino acids. The CDR3 region is CASSPSGGDTEAFF. The CDR3 nucleotides are TGTGCCAGCAGCCCTTCGGGGGGGGACACTGAAGCTTTCTTT. Drawing the rest from reference TRBV28 and TRBJ1-1, the complete variable domain is DVKVTQSSRYLVKRTGEKVFLECVQDMDHENMFWYRQDPGLGLRLIYFSYDVKMKEKGDIPEGYSVSREKKERFSLILESASTNQTSMYLCASSPSGGDTEAFFGQGTRLTVV.

This clone was detected a few times. The CDR3 sequence: CASRPFQGTSGIVANEQFF. In DNA form, the CDR3 reads TGTGCCAGCAGACCCTTCCAGGGAACTAGCGGGATTGTCGCCAATGAGCAGTTCTTC. The genes are TRBV28 and TRBJ2-1; the match to TRBD2 covers 10 bases. Germline CDR1 reads MDHEN; CDR2 reads SYDVKM. V shed 6 bases and J 6 bases; nucleotides not matched to a gene: 20. This CDR3 has 19 amino acids.

This clone was seen only a few times. The chain carries TRBV9 and TRBJ1-1; 9 positions match TRBD1. This CDR3 is 16 amino acids long. In germline, CDR1 is SGDLS, CDR2 YYNGEE. V was clipped by 1 base and J by 1 base; unmatched bases: 5. CDR3 sequence (DNA): TGTGCCAGCAGCGTATCGGGGACAGGGCAGAACACTGAAGCTTTCTTT. This gives the protein CASSVSGTGQNTEAFF.

V is TRBV15 and J is TRBJ1-5; D is unresolved. V was trimmed by 8 bases and J by 1 base, leaving 6 bases between them. Germline lookup yields CDR1 LNHNV and CDR2 YYDKDF (reference sequence). The CDR3 is 12 residues long. The CDR3, as DNA: TGTGCCACCGGGCCCAGCAATCAGCCCCAGCATTTT. This gives the protein CATGPSNQPQHF.

The sample holds a few counts of this clone. The rearrangement links TRBV4-1 to TRBJ2-1, with 7 bases matching TRBD2. The CDR3 runs to 15 residues. Germline V gives CDR1 MGHRA, CDR2 YSYEKL. V lost 0 bases to trimming and J lost 6 bases; unmatched junction nucleotides: 5. CDR3 DNA: TGCGCCAGCAGCCAAGATAGGACTAGAGGCAATGAGCAGTTCTTC. This gives the protein CASSQDRTRGNEQFF.

The chain employs TRBV21-1 and TRBJ2-6; the table's D call, TRBD1, was not checked against the DNA. TRBV21-1 is flagged as a pseudogene. CDR3 length: 18 residues. The CDR3 sequence: CASINLDREYSGANVLTF. The DNA for the CDR3 is TGTGCCAGCATCAATCTCGACAGGGAATACTCTGGGGCCAACGTCCTGACTTTC.

V and J are TRBV6-5 and TRBJ2-3; maybe TRBD2 (6 bases). Trimming left V 2 bases short and J 4 bases short, with 10 bases between. This CDR3 is 14 amino acids long. Germline V gene sequence: CDR1 MNHEY, CDR2 SVGAGI. The CDR3 sequence: CASSYREPPDTQYF. CDR3 DNA: TGTGCCAGCAGTTACCGGGAGCCCCCAGATACGCAGTATTTT.

V and J are TRBV6-1 and TRBJ2-7; the D gene is possibly TRBD1 (6 bases). Trimming shortened V by 0 bases and J by 1 base, and 16 bases separated the two germline ends. Germline loops: CDR1 MNHNS, CDR2 SASEGT. This CDR3 is 17 amino acids long. CDR3 residues: CASSEAIRGTLSYEQYF. CDR3 bases: TGTGCCAGCAGTGAAGCAATAAGGGGGACCCTTTCCTACGAGCAGTACTTC.

The chain couples TRBV10-3 to TRBJ2-5; maybe TRBD2 (5 bases). V was shortened by 2 bases and J by 4 bases, with 8 bases between the two germline ends. This CDR3 contains 13 residues. Germline-derived CDR1 and CDR2 are ENHRY and SYGVKD. CDR3 region: CAISEREGETQYF. In nucleotides, the CDR3 is TGTGCCATCAGTGAGCGAGAGGGAGAGACCCAGTACTTC.

This clone appeared a few times. The rearrangement links TRBV15 to TRBJ1-1; D is ambiguous. V was trimmed by 0 bases and J by 6 bases, leaving 17 bases between them. CDR3 length: 16 residues. Looked up from germline, CDR1 is LNHNV and CDR2 is YYDKDF (reference sequence). The CDR3 bases are TGTGCCACCAGCAGAGATCTCGCAGGCAACGGCGCTGAAGCTTTCTTT. Its translation is CATSRDLAGNGAEAFF.

This clone was seen a few times. V is TRBV29-1 and J is TRBJ2-1, with 10 bases lining up with TRBD1. Germline lookup yields CDR1 SQVTM and CDR2 ANQGSEA. The CDR3 runs 12 residues. The J segment lost 6 bases and the V segment lost 6 bases, leaving 2 bases of the junction unmatched. The DNA for the CDR3 is TGCAGCGTGGACAGGGGGGCCAATGAGCAGTTCTTC. Encoded protein: CSVDRGANEQFF.

In its sample, this clone was seen once. The rearrangement joins TRBV20-1 to TRBJ2-7; D is perhaps TRBD1 (5 bases). This CDR3 comprises 11 residues. The V gene lost 3 bases and the J gene lost 5 bases, with 8 bases spanning the gap. Looked up from germline, CDR1 is DFQATT and CDR2 is SNEGSKA (reference sequence). In nucleotides, the CDR3 is TGCAGTGCTAGGACAGTGAACGAGCAGTACTTC. Translating gives CSARTVNEQYF.

The rearrangement links TRBV30 to TRBJ1-4, with 9 bases matching TRBD1. Germline trimming cut 1 base from V and 7 bases from J; bases unmatched to any gene: 1. Germline loops: CDR1 GTSNPN, CDR2 SVGIG (reference sequence). The CDR3 has 13 amino acids. The CDR3: CAWSGTGAEKLFF. In DNA, the CDR3 is TGTGCCTGGAGTGGGACAGGGGCTGAAAAACTGTTTTTT.

The chain employs TRBV4-3 and TRBJ2-7; a weak D match, TRBD1 (7 bases). The V gene lost 1 base and the J gene lost 3 bases, with 13 bases spanning the gap. The germline V gene encodes CDR1 LGHNA and CDR2 YSLEER. The CDR3 loop spans 15 amino acids. The CDR3 DNA reads TGCGCCAGCAGCCAAGCGGGGGACAGAGGCTACGAGCAGTACTTC. This codes for CASSQAGDRGYEQYF.

The J gene is TRBJ2-1, the V gene TRBV5-4; 7 positions match TRBD2. With V trimmed by 0 bases and J by 2 bases, 2 bases remained unmatched. Germline V gives CDR1 SGHNT, CDR2 YYREEE (reference sequence). The CDR3 has 15 amino acids. The CDR3 DNA follows: TGTGCCAGCAGCTTGGGCCGGGAGGCCTACAATGAGCAGTTCTTC. Translation: CASSLGREAYNEQFF. The whole variable domain, filled in from reference TRBV5-4 and TRBJ2-1, reads ETGVTQSPTHLIKTRGQQVTLRCSSQSGHNTVSWYQQALGQGPQFIFQYYREEENGRGNFPPRFSGLQFPNYSSELNVNALELDDSALYLCASSLGREAYNEQFFGPGTRLTVL.

The chain links TRBV5-1 to TRBJ2-3, with a tentative D call TRBD2 (6 bases). Trimming took 5 bases from V and 0 from J, leaving 16 bases between them. Germline CDR1 and CDR2: SGHRS and YFSETQ. This CDR3 is built from 16 residues. The CDR3 DNA follows: TGCGCCAGCAGTCAAGGTACCGGGACTAGCACAGATACGCAGTATTTT. Translated, it gives CASSQGTGTSTDTQYF.

This clone appeared a few times. The V gene is TRBV9, the J gene TRBJ1-1; 7 bases line up with TRBD1. Trimming at V came to 0 bases and at J to 1 base, leaving 9 bases not matched to a gene. The germline gives CDR1 SGDLS, CDR2 YYNGEE. The CDR3 contains 17 residues. The CDR3 here is CASSVARDSKPNTEAFF. As DNA, the CDR3 is TGTGCCAGCAGCGTAGCCCGGGACAGCAAACCGAACACTGAAGCTTTCTTT.

This chain links TRBV19 with TRBJ2-1; weak D call: TRBD2 (6 bases). This CDR3 has 16 residues. The V gene's germline CDR1 is LNHDA and CDR2 SQIVND (reference sequence). V gave up 3 bases and J gave up 1 base, with 13 bases separating them. CDR3 loop: CASSMEGRASYNEQFF. CDR3 DNA: TGTGCCAGTAGTATGGAGGGCAGGGCATCCTACAATGAGCAGTTCTTC. Using reference TRBV19 and TRBJ2-1 for the parts outside the CDR3, the full variable domain is DGGITQSPKYLFRKEGQNVTLSCEQNLNHDAMYWYRQDPGQGLRLIYYSQIVNDFQKGDIAEGYSVSREKKESFPLTVTSAQKNPTAFYLCASSMEGRASYNEQFFGPGTRLTVL.

The J gene is TRBJ1-5, the V gene TRBV5-1; tentative D call: TRBD1 (6 bases). CDR1 is SGHRS and CDR2 is YFSETQ in the germline V gene. V was shortened by 3 bases and J by 0 bases, with 7 bases between the two germline ends. The CDR3 spans 14 residues. The CDR3 sequence: CASSSDSSNQPQHF. DNA of the CDR3: TGCGCCAGCAGCTCGGACAGTAGCAATCAGCCCCAGCATTTT.

Only a few counts were recorded for this clone. The gene calls are TRBV5-4 and TRBJ2-3; tentatively, D is TRBD2 (5 bases). This CDR3 region has 16 residues. Germline loops: CDR1 SGHNT, CDR2 YYREEE (reference sequence). Deletions cut 0 bases from V and 0 bases from J, with 11 bases between. The CDR3 loop is CASSLVARPSTDTQYF. CDR3 in DNA: TGTGCCAGCAGCTTGGTAGCGCGCCCTAGCACAGATACGCAGTATTTT.

This clone was observed a handful of times. The gene calls are TRBV7-2 and TRBJ2-1; 7 bases are a match to TRBD1. Losses at the gene ends were 1 base for V and 3 bases for J; bases not matched to a gene: 3. Germline values: CDR1 SGHTA, CDR2 FQGNSA. The CDR3 has 15 amino acids. The CDR3 coding sequence is TGTGCCAGCAGCTTAGGGGGGACAGACTACAATGAGCAGTTCTTC. Amino acid sequence: CASSLGGTDYNEQFF.

The rearrangement joins TRBV4-2 to TRBJ1-5; 8 bases are a match to TRBD1. V shed 0 bases, J shed 6 bases, and the junction held 7 bases outside the gene matches. Germline V gene lookup returns CDR1 LGHNA and CDR2 YNFKEQ. The CDR3 runs to 16 residues. CDR3 in DNA: TGTGCCAGCAGCCAAGATGCTGGACAGGGCGGTCAGCCCCAGCATTTT. Amino acids: CASSQDAGQGGQPQHF.

CDR3 region: CASSQVLTYEQYF. The CDR3 DNA reads as TGCGCCAGCAGCCAAGTTCTTACCTACGAGCAGTACTTC. The chain couples TRBV4-3 to TRBJ2-7; no definite D call. The CDR3 runs to 13 residues. Between the trimmed V and J ends, which lost 1 base and 2 bases, there was a span of 6 bases. Germline V CDR1 and CDR2: LGHNA, YSLEER.

Here the CDR3 reads CASSQDRGSYNEQFF. Written as DNA, the CDR3 is TGTGCCAGCAGCCAAGACAGGGGCTCCTACAATGAGCAGTTCTTC. The V call is TRBV4-2, the J call TRBJ2-1, with D possibly TRBD1 on 6 matching bases. The ends were cut back, 0 bases at V and 0 bases at J, with 6 bases in the middle. Germline CDR1 reads LGHNA; CDR2 reads YNFKEQ. There are 15 residues in the CDR3.